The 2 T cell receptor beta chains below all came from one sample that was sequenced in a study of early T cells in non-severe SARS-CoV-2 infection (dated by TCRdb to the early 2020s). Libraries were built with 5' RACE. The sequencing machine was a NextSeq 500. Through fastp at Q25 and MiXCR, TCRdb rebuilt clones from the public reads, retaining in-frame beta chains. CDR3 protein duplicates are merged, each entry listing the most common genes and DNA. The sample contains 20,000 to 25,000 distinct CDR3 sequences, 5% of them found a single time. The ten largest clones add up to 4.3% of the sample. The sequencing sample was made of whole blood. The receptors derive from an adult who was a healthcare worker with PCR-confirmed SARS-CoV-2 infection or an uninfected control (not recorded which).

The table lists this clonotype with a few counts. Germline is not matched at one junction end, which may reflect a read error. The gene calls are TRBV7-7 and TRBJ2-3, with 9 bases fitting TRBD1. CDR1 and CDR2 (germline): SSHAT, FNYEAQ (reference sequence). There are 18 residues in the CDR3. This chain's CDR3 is CASSLATGTGRTTDTQYF. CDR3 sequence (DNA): TGTGCTAGCAGCTTAGCTACAGGGACAGGGAGGACCACAGATACGCAGTATTTT.

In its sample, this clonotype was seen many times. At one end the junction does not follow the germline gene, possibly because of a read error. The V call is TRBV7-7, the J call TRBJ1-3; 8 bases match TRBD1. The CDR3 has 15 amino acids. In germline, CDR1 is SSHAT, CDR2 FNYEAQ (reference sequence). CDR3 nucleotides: TGTGCTAGCAGCTCTCAGGGGGCTGACGGAAACACCATATATTTT. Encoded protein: CASSSQGADGNTIYF.